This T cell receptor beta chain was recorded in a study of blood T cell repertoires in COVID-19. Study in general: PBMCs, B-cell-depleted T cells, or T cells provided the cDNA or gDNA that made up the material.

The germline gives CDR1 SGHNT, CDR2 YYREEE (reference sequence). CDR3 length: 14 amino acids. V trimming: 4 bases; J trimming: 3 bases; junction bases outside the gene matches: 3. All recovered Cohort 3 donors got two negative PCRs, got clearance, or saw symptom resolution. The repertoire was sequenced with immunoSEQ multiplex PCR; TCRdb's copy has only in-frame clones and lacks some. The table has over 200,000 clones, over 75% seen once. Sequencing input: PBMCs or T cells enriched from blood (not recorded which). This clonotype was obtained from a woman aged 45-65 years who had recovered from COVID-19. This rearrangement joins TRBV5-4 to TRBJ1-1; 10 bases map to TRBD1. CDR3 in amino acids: CASSTGQGDTEAFF. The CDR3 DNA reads TGTGCCAGCAGCACCGGACAGGGGGACACTGAAGCTTTCTTT.